This TCR beta chain was captured in a study of T cells in localized non-small cell lung cancer. The CDR3 consists of 14 residues. The V gene's germline CDR1 is SGHRS and CDR2 YFSETQ. V gave up 7 bases and J gave up 3 bases; unmatched junction bases: 9. Repertoires were generated with immunoSEQ multiplex PCR, while TCRdb's copy carries only in-frame clones and drops some. The sample consists of 1,200 or so clones, roughly 26% of them appearing once. The sequenced sample was lung tumor tissue, obtained before any cancer treatment. The chain recombines TRBV5-1 with TRBJ2-5; 7 bases match TRBD2. This receptor was obtained from a man between 40 and 75 years old with stage II squamous cell lung carcinoma. The CDR3 coding sequence is TGCGCCAGCTCTTTCGCGGGGGAAGAAGAGACCCAGTACTTC. As protein: CASSFAGEEETQYF.